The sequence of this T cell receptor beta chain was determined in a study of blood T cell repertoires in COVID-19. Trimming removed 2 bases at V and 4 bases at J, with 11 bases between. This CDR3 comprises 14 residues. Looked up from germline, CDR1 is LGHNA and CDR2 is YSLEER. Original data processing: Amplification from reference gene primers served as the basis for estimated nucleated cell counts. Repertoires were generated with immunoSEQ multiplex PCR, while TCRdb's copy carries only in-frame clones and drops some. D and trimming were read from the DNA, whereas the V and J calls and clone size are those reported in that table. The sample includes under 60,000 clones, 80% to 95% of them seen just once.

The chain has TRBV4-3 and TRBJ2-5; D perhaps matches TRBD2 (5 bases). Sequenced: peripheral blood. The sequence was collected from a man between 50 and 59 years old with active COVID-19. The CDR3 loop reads CASSQRLGGETQYF. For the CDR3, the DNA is TGCGCCAGCAGCCAACGGCTAGGAGGAGAGACCCAGTACTTC.